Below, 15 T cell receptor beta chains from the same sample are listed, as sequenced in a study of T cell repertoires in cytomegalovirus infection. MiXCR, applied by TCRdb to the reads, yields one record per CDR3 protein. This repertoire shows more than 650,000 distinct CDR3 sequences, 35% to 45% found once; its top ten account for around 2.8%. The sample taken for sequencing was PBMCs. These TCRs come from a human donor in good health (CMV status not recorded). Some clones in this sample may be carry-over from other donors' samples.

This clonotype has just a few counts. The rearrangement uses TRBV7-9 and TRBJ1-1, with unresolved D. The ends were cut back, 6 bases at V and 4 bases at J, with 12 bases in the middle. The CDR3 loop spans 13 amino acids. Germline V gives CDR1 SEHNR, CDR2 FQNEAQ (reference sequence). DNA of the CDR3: TGTGCCAGCAGTTACCCTGGGGTCACTGAAGCTTTCTTT. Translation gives CASSYPGVTEAFF.

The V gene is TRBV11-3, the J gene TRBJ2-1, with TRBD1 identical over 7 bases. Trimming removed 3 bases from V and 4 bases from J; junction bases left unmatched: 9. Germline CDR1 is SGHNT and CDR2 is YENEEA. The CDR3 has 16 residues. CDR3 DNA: TGTGCCAGCAGCTTTTCCGGGACAGATTATTACAATGAGCAGTTCTTC. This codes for CASSFSGTDYYNEQFF.

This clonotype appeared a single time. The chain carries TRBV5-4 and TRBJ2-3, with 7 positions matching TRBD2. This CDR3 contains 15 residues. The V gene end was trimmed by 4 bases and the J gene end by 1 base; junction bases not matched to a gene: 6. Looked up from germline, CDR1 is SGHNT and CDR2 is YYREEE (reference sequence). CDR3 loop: CASSHAAGRTDTQYF. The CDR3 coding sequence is TGTGCCAGCAGCCACGCAGCGGGGCGCACAGATACGCAGTATTTT.

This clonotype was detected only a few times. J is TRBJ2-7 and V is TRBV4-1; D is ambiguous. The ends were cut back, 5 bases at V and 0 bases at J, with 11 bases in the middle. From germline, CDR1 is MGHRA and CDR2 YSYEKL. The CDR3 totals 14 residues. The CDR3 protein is CASSRMASSYEQYF. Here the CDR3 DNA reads TGCGCCAGCAGCAGGATGGCGAGCTCCTACGAGCAGTACTTC.

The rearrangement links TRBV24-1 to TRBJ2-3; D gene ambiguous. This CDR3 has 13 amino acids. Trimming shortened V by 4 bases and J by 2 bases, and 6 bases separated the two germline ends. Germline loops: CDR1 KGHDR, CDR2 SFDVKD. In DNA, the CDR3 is TGTGCCACCAGTGACCACTCCACAGATACGCAGTATTTT. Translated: CATSDHSTDTQYF.

Written as DNA, the CDR3 is TGTGCCACCAGTGACCCCGGGACAGGTGGGAGACACGAGCAGTACTTC. Its translation: CATSDPGTGGRHEQYF. V gene TRBV24-1 combines with J gene TRBJ2-7; 8 bases fit TRBD1. CDR3 length equals 16 residues. CDR1 is KGHDR, CDR2 SFDVKD, per germline. J gave up 5 bases and V 4 bases, and 12 bases lay outside the gene matches.

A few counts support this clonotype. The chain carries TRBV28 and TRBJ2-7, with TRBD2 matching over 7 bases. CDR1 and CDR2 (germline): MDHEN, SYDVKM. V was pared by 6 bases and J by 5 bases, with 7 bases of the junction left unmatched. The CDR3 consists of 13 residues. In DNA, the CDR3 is TGTGCCAGCAGGGTGCGGGAGTACCACGAGCAGTACTTC. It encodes CASRVREYHEQYF.

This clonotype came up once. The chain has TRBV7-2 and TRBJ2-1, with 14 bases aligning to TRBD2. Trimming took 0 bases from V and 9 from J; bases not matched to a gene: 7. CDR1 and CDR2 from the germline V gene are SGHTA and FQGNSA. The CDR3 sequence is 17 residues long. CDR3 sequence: CASSLAEGTSGRVEQFF. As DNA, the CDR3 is TGTGCCAGCAGCTTAGCGGAAGGGACTAGCGGGAGAGTTGAGCAGTTCTTC.

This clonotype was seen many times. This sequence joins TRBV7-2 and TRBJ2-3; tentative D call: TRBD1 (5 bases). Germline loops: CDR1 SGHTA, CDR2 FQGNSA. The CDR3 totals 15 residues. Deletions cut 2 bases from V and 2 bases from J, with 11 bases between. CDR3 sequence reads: CASSLQGTNTDTQYF. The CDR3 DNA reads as TGTGCCAGCAGCTTACAGGGAACGAACACAGATACGCAGTATTTT.

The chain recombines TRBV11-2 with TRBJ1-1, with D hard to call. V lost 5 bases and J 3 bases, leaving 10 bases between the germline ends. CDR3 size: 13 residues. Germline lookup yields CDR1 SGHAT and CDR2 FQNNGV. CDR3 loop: CASSETRDTEAFF. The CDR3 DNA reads TGTGCCAGCAGCGAAACTAGGGACACTGAAGCTTTCTTT.

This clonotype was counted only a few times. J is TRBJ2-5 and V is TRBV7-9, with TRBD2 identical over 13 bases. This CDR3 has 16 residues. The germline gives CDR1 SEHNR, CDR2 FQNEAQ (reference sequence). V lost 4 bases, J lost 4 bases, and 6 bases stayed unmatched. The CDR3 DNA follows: TGTGCCAGCAGCTCCGGACTAGCGGGAGTAGGAGAGACCCAGTACTTC. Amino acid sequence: CASSSGLAGVGETQYF.

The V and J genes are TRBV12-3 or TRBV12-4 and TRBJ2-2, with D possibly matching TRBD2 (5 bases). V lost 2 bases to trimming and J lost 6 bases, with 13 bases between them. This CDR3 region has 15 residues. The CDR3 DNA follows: TGTGCCAGCAGTTTATACGGGAAGAGGTCCGGGGAGCTGTTTTTT. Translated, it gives CASSLYGKRSGELFF.

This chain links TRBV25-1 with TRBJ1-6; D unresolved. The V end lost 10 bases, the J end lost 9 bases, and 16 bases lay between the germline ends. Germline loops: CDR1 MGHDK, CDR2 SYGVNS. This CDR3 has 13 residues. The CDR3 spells CATRTSGSSPLHF. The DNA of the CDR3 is TGTGCCACAAGGACCTCCGGTAGTTCACCCCTCCACTTT.

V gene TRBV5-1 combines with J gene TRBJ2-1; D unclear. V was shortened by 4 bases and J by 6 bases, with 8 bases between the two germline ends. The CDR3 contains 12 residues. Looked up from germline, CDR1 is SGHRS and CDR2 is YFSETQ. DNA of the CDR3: TGCGCCAGCAGCCCCCCAACCAATGAGCAGTTCTTC. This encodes CASSPPTNEQFF.

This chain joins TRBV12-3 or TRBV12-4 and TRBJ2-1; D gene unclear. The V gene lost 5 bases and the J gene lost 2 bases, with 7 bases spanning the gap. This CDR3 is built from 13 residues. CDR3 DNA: TGTGCCAGCAGTGTAACTACCTACAATGAGCAGTTCTTC. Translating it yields CASSVTTYNEQFF.